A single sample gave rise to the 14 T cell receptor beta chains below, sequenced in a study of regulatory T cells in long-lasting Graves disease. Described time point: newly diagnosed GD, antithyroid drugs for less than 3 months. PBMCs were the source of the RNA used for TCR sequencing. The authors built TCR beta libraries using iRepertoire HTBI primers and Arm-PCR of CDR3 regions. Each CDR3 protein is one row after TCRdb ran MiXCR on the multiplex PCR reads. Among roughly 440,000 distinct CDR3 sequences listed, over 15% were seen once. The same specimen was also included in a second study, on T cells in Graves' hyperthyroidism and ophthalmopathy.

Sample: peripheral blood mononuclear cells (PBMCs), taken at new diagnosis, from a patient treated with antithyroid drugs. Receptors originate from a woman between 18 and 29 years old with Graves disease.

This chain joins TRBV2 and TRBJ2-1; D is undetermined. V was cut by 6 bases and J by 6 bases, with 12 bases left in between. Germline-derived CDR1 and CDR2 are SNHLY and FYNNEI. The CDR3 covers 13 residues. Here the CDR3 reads CASRPPWGNEQFF. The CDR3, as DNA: TGTGCCAGCAGGCCACCATGGGGCAATGAGCAGTTCTTC.

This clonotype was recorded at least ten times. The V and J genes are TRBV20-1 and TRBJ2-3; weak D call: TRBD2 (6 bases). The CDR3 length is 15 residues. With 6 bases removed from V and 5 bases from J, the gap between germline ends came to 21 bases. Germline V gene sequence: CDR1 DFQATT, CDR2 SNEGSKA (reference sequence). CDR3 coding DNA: TGCAGTGCAGTTGTTGGTCCGGGAGCTTTAGATACGCAGTATTTT. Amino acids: CSAVVGPGALDTQYF.

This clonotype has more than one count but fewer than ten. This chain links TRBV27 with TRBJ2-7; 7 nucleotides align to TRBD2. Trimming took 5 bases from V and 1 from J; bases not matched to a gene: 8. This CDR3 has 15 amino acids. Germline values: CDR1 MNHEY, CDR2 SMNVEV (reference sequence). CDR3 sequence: CASSRLAGPSYEQYF. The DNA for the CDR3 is TGTGCCAGCAGTAGATTAGCGGGCCCGTCCTACGAGCAGTACTTC.

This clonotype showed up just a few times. The DNA for the CDR3 is TGTGCCAGTAGAGCGGTAGGGACCTACGAGCAGTACTTC. This sequence encodes CASRAVGTYEQYF. V is TRBV19 and J is TRBJ2-7; TRBD2 might be the D (5 bases). V shed 6 bases and J shed 2 bases, with 11 bases lying between them. Germline V gives CDR1 LNHDA, CDR2 SQIVND (reference sequence). The length of the CDR3 is 13 residues.

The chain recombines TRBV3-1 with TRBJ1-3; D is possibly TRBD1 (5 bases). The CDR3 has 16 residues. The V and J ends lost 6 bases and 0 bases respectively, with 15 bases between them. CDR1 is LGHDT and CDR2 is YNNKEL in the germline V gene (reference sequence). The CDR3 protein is CASRDTTLFSGNTIYF. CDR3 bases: TGTGCCAGCAGGGACACAACCTTATTCTCTGGAAACACCATATATTTT.

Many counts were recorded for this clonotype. The CDR3 loop reads CASSWPPGTIEETQYF. In DNA form, the CDR3 reads TGTGCCAGCAGTTGGCCCCCGGGGACAATTGAAGAGACCCAGTACTTC. This chain joins TRBV28 and TRBJ2-5; D perhaps matches TRBD1 (6 bases). Germline assignment: CDR1 MDHEN and CDR2 SYDVKM. CDR3 size: 16 residues. Trimming pared 4 bases from V and 3 bases from J, leaving 18 bases between.

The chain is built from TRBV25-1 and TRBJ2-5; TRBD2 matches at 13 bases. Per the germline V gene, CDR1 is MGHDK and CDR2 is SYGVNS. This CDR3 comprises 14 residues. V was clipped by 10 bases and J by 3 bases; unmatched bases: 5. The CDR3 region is CATGLAGAEETQYF. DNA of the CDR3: TGTGCCACCGGACTAGCGGGAGCTGAAGAGACCCAGTACTTC.

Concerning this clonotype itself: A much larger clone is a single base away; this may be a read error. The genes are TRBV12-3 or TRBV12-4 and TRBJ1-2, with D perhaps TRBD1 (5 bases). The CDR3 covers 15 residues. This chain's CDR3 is CAGSGVPGTNYGYTF. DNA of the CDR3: TGTGCCGGCAGTGGAGTACCGGGGACGAACTATGGCTACACCTTC.

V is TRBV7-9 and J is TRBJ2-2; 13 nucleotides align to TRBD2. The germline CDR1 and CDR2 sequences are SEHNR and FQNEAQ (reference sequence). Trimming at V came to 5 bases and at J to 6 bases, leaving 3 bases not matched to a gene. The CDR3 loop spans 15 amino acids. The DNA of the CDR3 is TGTGCCAGCAGCCGGACTAGCGGGAGTTCCGGGGAGCTGTTTTTT. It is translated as CASSRTSGSSGELFF.

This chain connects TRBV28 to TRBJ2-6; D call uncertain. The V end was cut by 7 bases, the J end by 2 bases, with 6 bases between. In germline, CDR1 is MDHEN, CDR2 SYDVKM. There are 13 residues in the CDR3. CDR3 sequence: CASKSAGANVLTF. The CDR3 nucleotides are TGTGCCAGCAAATCCGCTGGGGCCAACGTCCTGACTTTC. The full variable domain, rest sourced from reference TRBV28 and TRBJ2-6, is DVKVTQSSRYLVKRTGEKVFLECVQDMDHENMFWYRQDPGLGLRLIYFSYDVKMKEKGDIPEGYSVSREKKERFSLILESASTNQTSMYLCASKSAGANVLTFGAGSRLTVL.

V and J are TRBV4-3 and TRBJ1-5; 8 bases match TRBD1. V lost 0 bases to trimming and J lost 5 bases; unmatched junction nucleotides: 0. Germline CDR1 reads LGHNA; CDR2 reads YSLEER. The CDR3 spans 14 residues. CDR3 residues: CASSQDRGHQPQHF. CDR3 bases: TGCGCCAGCAGCCAAGACAGGGGGCATCAGCCCCAGCATTTT.

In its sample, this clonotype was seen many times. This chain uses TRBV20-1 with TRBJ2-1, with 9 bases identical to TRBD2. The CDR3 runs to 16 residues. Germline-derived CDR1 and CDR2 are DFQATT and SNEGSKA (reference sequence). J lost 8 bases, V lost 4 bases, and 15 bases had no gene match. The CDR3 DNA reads TGCAGTGCTAATCACGGAAGGGGTAGCGGGAGCGATGAGCAGTTCTTC. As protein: CSANHGRGSGSDEQFF.

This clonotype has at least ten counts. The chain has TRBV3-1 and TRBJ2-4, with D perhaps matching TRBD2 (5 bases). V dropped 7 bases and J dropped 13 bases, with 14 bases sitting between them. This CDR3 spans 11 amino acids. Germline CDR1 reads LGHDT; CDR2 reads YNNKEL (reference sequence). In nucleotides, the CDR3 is TGTGCCAGCAACAATGCGGGTGTCCAGTACTTC. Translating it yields CASNNAGVQYF.

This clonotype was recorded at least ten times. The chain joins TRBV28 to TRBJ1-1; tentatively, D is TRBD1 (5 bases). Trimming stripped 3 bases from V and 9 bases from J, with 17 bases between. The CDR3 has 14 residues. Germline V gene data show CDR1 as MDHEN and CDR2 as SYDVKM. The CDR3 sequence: CASSLRGRGVKAFF. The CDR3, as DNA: TGTGCCAGCAGTTTGAGAGGTAGAGGGGTGAAAGCTTTCTTT.